This TCR beta chain was found in a study of blood T cell repertoires in COVID-19. In the study overall: Italy, Spain and the United States were the sources of the convalescent and acute COVID-19 samples.

The table came from immunoSEQ multiplex PCR; TCRdb's copy has only in-frame clones and leaves some out. The sample has about 240,000 clones; roughly 80% are singletons. Germline V lookup: CDR1 LNHNV, CDR2 YYDKDF (reference sequence). The CDR3 loop spans 16 amino acids. J lost 2 bases, V lost 5 bases, and 4 bases had no gene match. This chain joins TRBV15 and TRBJ2-3, with 13 bases fitting TRBD2. Input material: peripheral blood. This receptor was obtained from a woman aged 18-30 years with acute or convalescent COVID-19. The chain's CDR3 is CATSVGLAGNTDTQYF. The DNA for the CDR3 is TGTGCCACCAGCGTGGGACTAGCGGGAAACACAGATACGCAGTATTTT.